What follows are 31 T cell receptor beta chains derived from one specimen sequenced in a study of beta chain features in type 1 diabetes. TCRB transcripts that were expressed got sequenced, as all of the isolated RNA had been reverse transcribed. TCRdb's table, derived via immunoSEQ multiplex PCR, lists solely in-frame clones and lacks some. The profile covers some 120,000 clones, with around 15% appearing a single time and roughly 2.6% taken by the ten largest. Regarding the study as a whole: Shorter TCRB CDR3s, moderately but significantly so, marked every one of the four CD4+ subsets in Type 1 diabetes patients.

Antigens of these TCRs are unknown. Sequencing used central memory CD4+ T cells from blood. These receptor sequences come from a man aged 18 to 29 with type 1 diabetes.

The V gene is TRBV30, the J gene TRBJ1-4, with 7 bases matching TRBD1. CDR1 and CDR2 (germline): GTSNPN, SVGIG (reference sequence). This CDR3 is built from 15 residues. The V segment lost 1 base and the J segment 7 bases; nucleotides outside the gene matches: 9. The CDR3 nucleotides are TGTGCCTGGAGTGAAAAGGCGACAGGGAGTGAAAAACTGTTTTTT. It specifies CAWSEKATGSEKLFF.

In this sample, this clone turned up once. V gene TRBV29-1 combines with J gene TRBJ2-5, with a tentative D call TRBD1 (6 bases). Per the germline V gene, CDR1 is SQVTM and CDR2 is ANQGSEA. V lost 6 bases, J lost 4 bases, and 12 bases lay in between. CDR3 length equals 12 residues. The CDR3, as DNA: TGCAGCGTCCCACAGGGTTCAGAGACCCAGTACTTC. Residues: CSVPQGSETQYF.

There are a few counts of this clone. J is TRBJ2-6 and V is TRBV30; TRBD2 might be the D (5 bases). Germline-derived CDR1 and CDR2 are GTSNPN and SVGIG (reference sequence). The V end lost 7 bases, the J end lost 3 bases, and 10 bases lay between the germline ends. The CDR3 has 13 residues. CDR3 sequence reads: CASGLFGANVLTF. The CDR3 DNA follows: TGTGCCTCCGGACTGTTTGGGGCCAACGTCCTGACTTTC.

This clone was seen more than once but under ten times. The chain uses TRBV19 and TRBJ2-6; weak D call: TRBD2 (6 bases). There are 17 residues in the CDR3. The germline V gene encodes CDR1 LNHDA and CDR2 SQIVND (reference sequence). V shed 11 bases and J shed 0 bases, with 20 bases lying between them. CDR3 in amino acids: CAAQRRGTASGANVLTF. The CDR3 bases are TGTGCCGCCCAAAGGCGGGGCACCGCCTCTGGGGCCAACGTCCTGACTTTC.

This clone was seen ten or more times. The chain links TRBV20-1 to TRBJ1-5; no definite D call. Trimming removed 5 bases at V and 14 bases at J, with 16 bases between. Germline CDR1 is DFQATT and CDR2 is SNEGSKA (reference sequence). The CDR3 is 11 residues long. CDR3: CSASTSSPKHF. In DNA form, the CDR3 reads TGCAGTGCTTCAACTTCAAGTCCTAAGCATTTT.

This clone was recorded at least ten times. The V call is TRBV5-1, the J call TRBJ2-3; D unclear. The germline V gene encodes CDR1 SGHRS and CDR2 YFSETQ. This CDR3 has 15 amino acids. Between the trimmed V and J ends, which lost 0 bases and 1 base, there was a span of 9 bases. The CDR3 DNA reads TGCGCCAGCAGCTTGGGGACCCCTGGCACAGATACGCAGTATTTT. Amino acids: CASSLGTPGTDTQYF.

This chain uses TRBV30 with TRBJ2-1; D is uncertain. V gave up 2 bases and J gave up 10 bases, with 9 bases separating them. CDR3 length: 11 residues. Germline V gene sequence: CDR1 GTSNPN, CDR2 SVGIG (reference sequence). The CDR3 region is CAWSPVREQFF. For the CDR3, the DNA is TGTGCCTGGAGTCCCGTCCGAGAGCAGTTCTTC.

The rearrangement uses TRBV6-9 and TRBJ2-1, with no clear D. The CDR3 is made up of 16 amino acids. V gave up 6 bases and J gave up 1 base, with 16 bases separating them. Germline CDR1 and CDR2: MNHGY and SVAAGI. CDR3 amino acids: CASRDGPQRSYNEQFF. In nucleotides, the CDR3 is TGTGCCAGCAGGGACGGACCACAGAGGTCCTACAATGAGCAGTTCTTC.

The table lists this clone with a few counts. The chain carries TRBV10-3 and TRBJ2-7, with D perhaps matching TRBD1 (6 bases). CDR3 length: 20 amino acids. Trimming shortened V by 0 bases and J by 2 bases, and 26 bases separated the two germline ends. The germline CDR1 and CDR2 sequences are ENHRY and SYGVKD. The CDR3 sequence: CAISESVVKSRGYHPYEQYF. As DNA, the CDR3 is TGTGCCATCAGTGAGTCGGTCGTGAAGAGCAGGGGATACCATCCCTACGAGCAGTACTTC.

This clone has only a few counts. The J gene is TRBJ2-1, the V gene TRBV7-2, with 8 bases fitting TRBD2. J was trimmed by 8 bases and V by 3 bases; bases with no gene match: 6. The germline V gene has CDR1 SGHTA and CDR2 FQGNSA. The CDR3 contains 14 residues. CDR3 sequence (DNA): TGTGCCAGCAGCTTCCGGGGGGGCCGCGATGAGCAGTTCTTC. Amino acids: CASSFRGGRDEQFF.

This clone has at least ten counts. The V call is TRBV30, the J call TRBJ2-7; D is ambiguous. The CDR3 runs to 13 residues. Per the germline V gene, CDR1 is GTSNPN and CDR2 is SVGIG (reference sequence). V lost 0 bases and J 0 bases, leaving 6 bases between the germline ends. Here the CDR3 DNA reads TGTGCCTGGAGTGTGGGCACCTCCTACGAGCAGTACTTC. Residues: CAWSVGTSYEQYF.

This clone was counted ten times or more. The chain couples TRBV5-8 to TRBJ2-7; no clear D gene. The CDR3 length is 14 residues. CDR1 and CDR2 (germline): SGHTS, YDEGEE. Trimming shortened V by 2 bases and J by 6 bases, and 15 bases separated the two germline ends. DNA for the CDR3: TGTGCCAGCAGCTTCGCCGGGTTGGAGCGCGAGCAGTACTTC. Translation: CASSFAGLEREQYF.

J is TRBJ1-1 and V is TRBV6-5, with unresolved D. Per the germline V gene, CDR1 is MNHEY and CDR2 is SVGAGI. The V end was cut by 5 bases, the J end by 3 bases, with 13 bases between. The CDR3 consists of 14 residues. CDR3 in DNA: TGTGCCAGCAGTCCCTGGGGAAGAGACACTGAAGCTTTCTTT. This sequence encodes CASSPWGRDTEAFF.

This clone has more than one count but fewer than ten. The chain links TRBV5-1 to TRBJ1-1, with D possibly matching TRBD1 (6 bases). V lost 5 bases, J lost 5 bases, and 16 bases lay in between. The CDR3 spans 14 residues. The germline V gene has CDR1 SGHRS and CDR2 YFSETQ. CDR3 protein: CASSIPGVETEAFF. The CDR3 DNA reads TGCGCCAGCAGTATCCCAGGGGTGGAAACTGAAGCTTTCTTT.

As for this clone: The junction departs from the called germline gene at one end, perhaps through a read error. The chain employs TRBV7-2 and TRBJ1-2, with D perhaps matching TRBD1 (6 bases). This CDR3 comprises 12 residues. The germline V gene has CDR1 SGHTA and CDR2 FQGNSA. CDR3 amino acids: CAFSAGDYGYTF. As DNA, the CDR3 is TGCGCGTTCTCGGCAGGGGATTATGGCTACACCTTC.

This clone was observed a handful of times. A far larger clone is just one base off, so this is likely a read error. The CDR3 here is CSVKPGWGMINTEAFF. The CDR3 DNA reads as TGCAGCGTTAAACCAGGGTGGGGGATGATTAACACTGAAGCTTTCTTT. This chain links TRBV29-1 with TRBJ1-1; perhaps TRBD1 as D (5 bases). The germline gives CDR1 SQVTM, CDR2 ANQGSEA. The CDR3 is 16 residues long. V was cut by 5 bases and J by 2 bases, with 21 bases left in between.

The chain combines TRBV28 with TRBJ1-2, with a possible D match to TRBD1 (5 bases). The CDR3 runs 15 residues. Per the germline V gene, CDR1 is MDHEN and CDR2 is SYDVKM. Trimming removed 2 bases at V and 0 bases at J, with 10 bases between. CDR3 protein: CASSLTGRANYGYTF. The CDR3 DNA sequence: TGTGCCAGCAGTTTAACTGGCAGGGCTAACTATGGCTACACCTTC.

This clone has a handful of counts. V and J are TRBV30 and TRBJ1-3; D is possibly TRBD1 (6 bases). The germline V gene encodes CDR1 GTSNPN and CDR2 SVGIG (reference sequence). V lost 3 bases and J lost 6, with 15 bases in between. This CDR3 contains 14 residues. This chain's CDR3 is CAWRARTAQNTIYF. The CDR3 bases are TGTGCCTGGAGAGCCAGGACAGCTCAAAACACCATATATTTT.

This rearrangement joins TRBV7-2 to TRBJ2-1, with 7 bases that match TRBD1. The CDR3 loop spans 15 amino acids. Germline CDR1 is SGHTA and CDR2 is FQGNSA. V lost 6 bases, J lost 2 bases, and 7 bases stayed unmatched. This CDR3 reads CASRGTVRTYNEQFF. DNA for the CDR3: TGTGCCAGCAGAGGGACAGTTCGAACCTACAATGAGCAGTTCTTC.

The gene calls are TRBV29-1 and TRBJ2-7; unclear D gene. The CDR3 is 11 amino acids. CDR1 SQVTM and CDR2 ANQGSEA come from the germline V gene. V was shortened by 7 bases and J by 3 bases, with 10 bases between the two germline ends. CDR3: CSAGSLYEQYF. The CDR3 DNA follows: TGCAGCGCCGGATCCCTCTACGAGCAGTACTTC.

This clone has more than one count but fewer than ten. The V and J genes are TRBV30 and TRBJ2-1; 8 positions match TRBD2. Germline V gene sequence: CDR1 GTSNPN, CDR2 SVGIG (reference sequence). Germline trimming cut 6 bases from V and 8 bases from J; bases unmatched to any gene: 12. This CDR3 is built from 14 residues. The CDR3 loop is CACPGGAPGDEQFF. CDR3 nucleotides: TGTGCCTGCCCCGGGGGGGCCCCTGGGGATGAGCAGTTCTTC. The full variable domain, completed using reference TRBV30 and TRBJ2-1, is SQTIHQWPATLVQPVGSPLSLECTVEGTSNPNLYWYRQAAGRGLQLLFYSVGIGQISSEVPQNLSASRPQDRQFILSSKKLLLSDSGFYLCACPGGAPGDEQFFGPGTRLTVL.

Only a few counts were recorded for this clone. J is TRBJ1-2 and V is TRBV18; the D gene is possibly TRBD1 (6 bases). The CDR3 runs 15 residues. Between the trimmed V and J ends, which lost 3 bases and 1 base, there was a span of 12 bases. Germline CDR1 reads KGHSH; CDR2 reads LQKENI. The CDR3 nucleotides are TGTGCCAGCTCACCGTCCACGGGACATAACTATGGCTACACCTTC. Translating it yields CASSPSTGHNYGYTF.

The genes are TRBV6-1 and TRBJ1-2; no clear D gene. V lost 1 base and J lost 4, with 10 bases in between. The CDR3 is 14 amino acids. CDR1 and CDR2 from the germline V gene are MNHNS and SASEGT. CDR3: CASSEGSSLYGYTF. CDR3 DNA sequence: TGTGCCAGCAGTGAAGGTAGCAGCCTCTATGGCTACACCTTC.

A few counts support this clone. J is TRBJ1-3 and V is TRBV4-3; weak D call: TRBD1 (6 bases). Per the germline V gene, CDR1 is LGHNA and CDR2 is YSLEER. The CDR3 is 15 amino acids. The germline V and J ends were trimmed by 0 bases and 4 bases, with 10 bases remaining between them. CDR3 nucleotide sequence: TGCGCCAGCAGCCAAGATCAAACAGGGGGAAACACCATATATTTT. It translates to CASSQDQTGGNTIYF.

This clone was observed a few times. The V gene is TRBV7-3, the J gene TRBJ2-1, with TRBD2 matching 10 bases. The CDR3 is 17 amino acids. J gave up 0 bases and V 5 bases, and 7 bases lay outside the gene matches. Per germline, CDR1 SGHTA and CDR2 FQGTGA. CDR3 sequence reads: CASSPPERGGSYNEQFF. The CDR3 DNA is TGTGCCAGCAGCCCACCGGAGCGGGGGGGCTCCTACAATGAGCAGTTCTTC.

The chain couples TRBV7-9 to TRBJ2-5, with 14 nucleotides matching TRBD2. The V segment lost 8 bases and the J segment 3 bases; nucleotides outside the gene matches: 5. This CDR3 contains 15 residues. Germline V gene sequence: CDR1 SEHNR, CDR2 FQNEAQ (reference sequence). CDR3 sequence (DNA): TGTGCCAGCTCCCAGGGACTAGCGGGAGAAGAGACCCAGTACTTC. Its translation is CASSQGLAGEETQYF.

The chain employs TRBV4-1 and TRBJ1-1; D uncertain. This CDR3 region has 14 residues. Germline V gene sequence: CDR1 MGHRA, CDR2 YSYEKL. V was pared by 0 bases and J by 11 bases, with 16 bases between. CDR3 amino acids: CASSQEQSPYSAFF. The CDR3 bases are TGCGCCAGCAGCCAAGAACAGTCACCCTATTCCGCTTTCTTT.

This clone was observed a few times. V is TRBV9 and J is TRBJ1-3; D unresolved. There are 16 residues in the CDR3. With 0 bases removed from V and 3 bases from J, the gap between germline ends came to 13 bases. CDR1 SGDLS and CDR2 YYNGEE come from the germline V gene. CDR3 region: CASSVGGVGYGNTIYF. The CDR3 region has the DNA TGTGCCAGCAGCGTAGGCGGGGTCGGATATGGAAACACCATATATTTT.

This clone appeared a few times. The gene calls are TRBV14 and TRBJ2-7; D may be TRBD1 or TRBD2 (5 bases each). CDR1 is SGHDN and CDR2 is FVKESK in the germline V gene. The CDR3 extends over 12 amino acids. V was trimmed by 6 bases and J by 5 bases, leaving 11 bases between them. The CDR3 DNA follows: TGTGCCAGCAGGGGACCCGGGAACGAGCAGTACTTC. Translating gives CASRGPGNEQYF.

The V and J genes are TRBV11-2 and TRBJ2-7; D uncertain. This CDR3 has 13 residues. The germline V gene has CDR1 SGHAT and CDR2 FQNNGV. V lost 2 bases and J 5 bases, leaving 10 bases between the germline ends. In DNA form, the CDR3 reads TGTGCCAGCAGCTTAATTCCCCGGGACGAGCAGTACTTC. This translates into CASSLIPRDEQYF.

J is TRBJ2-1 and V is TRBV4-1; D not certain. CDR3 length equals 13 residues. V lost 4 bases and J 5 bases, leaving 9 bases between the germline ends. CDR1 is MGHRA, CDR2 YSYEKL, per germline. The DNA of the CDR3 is TGCGCCAGCAGCCTCCGATCGGACAATGAGCAGTTCTTC. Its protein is CASSLRSDNEQFF.